Sequencing of this T cell receptor beta chain was carried out in a study of blood T cell repertoires in COVID-19. Original methodology: For nucleated cells, counts were estimated from reference gene primer amplification. The method was immunoSEQ multiplex PCR; TCRdb's version includes in-frame clones alone and lacks a portion of them. Clonal size and the V and J genes are those of that table, whereas D and trimming came from the DNA. Found here are about 130,000 clones, 84% of them singletons; the top ten hold about 18%. CDR1 and CDR2 from the germline V gene are SGHTA and FQGNSA. The CDR3 totals 13 residues. V lost 3 bases and J lost 6, with 8 bases in between.

This rearrangement joins TRBV7-2 to TRBJ2-2, with D maybe TRBD2 (5 bases). Sequenced input: peripheral blood. This sequence originates from an elderly woman with acute or convalescent COVID-19. The CDR3 here is CASSLKGAGELFF. For the CDR3, the DNA is TGTGCCAGCAGCTTGAAGGGAGCCGGGGAGCTGTTTTTT.